Sequencing of this TCR beta chain was carried out in a study of OX40 agonist ivuxolimab in advanced cancers. Turning to the study itself: Patients were treated with intravenous ivuxolimab, dosed at 0.01 to 10 mg/kg and infused every 2 weeks.

TCRdb's copy holds only in-frame clones and misses some; the assay was immunoSEQ multiplex PCR. Here the sample spans about 88,000 clones, about 86% being singletons. V trimming: 5 bases; J trimming: 3 bases; junction bases outside the gene matches: 3. The germline gives CDR1 LNHDA, CDR2 SQIVND (reference sequence). This CDR3 contains 14 residues. This sequence joins TRBV19 and TRBJ2-2; 7 bases are shared with TRBD1. The specimen was CD4+ or CD8+ T cells sorted from blood, collected in a trial of the OX40 agonist ivuxolimab. The origin of this receptor is an adult with an advanced solid tumor such as melanoma, head and neck, liver or kidney cancer. CDR3 region: CASSHTGDTGELFF. The CDR3 nucleotides are TGTGCCAGTAGTCATACAGGGGACACCGGGGAGCTGTTTTTT.